One and the same sample provided the 24 T cell receptor beta chains below, sequenced in a study of blood T cell repertoires in COVID-19. TCRdb's table, derived via immunoSEQ multiplex PCR, lists solely in-frame clones and lacks some. Of 120,000 to 150,000 clones detected, approximately 81% appear once; the ten largest clones hold approximately 2.5%. The sequencing sample was made of peripheral blood. These receptor sequences come from a human donor with acute or convalescent COVID-19. The donor label of this sample is uncertain.

The V gene is TRBV6-1, the J gene TRBJ1-2, with TRBD1 matching over 10 bases. The J segment lost 6 bases and the V segment lost 4 bases, leaving 11 bases of the junction unmatched. In germline, CDR1 is MNHNS, CDR2 SASEGT. CDR3 size: 16 residues. CDR3: CASSGDRGPLANGYTF. The CDR3 DNA follows: TGTGCCAGCAGTGGGGACAGGGGACCCTTAGCGAATGGCTACACCTTC.

The chain is built from TRBV27 and TRBJ2-7, with TRBD1 matching over 8 bases. Germline lookup yields CDR1 MNHEY and CDR2 SMNVEV (reference sequence). This CDR3 has 18 residues. J gave up 0 bases and V 2 bases, and 12 bases lay outside the gene matches. CDR3 bases: TGTGCCAGCAGTTTAAGGACAGGGAGTAGCGGCAGCTCCTACGAGCAGTACTTC. Its protein product is CASSLRTGSSGSSYEQYF.

Points on this clone: The sample carries other DNA sequences with the same CDR3. The rearrangement links TRBV6-5 to TRBJ1-5, with TRBD1 as a possible D gene (5 bases). Per germline, CDR1 MNHEY and CDR2 SVGAGI. The CDR3 runs to 14 residues. Deletions cut 8 bases from V and 0 bases from J, with 11 bases between. CDR3 DNA: TGTGCCAGCTCTCGGGGGTATAGCAATCAGCCCCAGCATTTT. Protein: CASSRGYSNQPQHF.

CDR3: CASSFGLAGPGGPETQYF. The CDR3 region has the DNA TGTGCCAGCAGCTTTGGACTAGCGGGACCAGGGGGTCCAGAGACCCAGTACTTC. The chain recombines TRBV7-2 with TRBJ2-5; 12 nucleotides agree with TRBD2. V dropped 3 bases and J dropped 4; count of bases not matched to a gene: 12. The CDR3 spans 18 residues. Germline CDR1 is SGHTA and CDR2 is FQGNSA.

The chain employs TRBV9 and TRBJ1-2; 9 bases are shared with TRBD1. Germline CDR1 and CDR2: SGDLS and YYNGEE. The CDR3 contains 15 residues. The V segment lost 3 bases and the J segment 6 bases; nucleotides outside the gene matches: 9. For the CDR3, the DNA is TGTGCCAGCAGCGACCGGGACAGGGTTATCGATGGCTACACCTTC. Its protein is CASSDRDRVIDGYTF.

CDR3: CASSVGGTGEETQYF. The CDR3 bases are TGTGCCAGCAGCGTAGGGGGGACAGGAGAAGAGACCCAGTACTTC. The genes are TRBV9 and TRBJ2-5; TRBD1 agrees at 8 bases. The V gene end was trimmed by 0 bases and the J gene end by 3 bases; junction bases not matched to a gene: 4. CDR3 size: 15 residues. The germline gives CDR1 SGDLS, CDR2 YYNGEE.

The V and J genes are TRBV7-2 and TRBJ1-6; 7 bases are shared with TRBD1. Germline V CDR1 and CDR2: SGHTA, FQGNSA. The CDR3 totals 16 residues. V lost 5 bases, J lost 7 bases, and 11 bases stayed unmatched. The CDR3 protein is CASSPITGVSNSPLHF. DNA of the CDR3: TGTGCCAGCAGCCCGATCACAGGGGTCTCAAATTCACCCCTCCACTTT.

Written as DNA, the CDR3 is TGTGCCAGCAGCTTAGCTCACACATACTATGGCTACACCTTC. Protein: CASSLAHTYYGYTF. This chain joins TRBV11-2 and TRBJ1-2; D ambiguous. This CDR3 is 14 amino acids long. Germline V gene sequence: CDR1 SGHAT, CDR2 FQNNGV. Trimming removed 1 base at V and 3 bases at J, with 9 bases between.

The gene calls are TRBV12-5 and TRBJ1-2, with a tentative D call TRBD1 (6 bases). With 6 bases removed from V and 2 bases from J, the gap between germline ends came to 19 bases. Germline values: CDR1 LGHNT, CDR2 FRNRAP. The length of the CDR3 is 16 residues. This chain's CDR3 is CASGRKQGAKNYGYTF. As DNA, the CDR3 is TGTGCTAGTGGCCGTAAACAGGGAGCTAAGAACTATGGCTACACCTTC.

The rearrangement joins TRBV9 to TRBJ1-5, with D hard to call. CDR3 length: 15 residues. V was cut by 0 bases and J by 0 bases, with 7 bases left in between. Germline V gene sequence: CDR1 SGDLS, CDR2 YYNGEE. The CDR3 sequence: CASSVGVNSNQPQHF. Here the CDR3 DNA reads TGTGCCAGCAGCGTAGGAGTCAATAGCAATCAGCCCCAGCATTTT. The variable domain in full, with the rest retrieved from reference TRBV9 and TRBJ1-5, is DSGVTQTPKHLITATGQRVTLRCSPRSGDLSVYWYQQSLDQGLQFLIQYYNGEERAKGNILERFSAQQFPDLHSELNLSSLELGDSALYFCASSVGVNSNQPQHFGDGTRLSIL.

This chain joins TRBV29-1 and TRBJ1-1, with unresolved D. Trimming took off 7 bases at V and 7 bases at J, with 16 bases between the two ends. The CDR3 totals 12 residues. Looked up from germline, CDR1 is SQVTM and CDR2 is ANQGSEA. The CDR3 DNA is TGCAGCGGTGGCTACTCGGGTATTGAAGCTTTCTTT. Amino acid sequence: CSGGYSGIEAFF.

The V and J genes are TRBV19 and TRBJ1-5; 9 bases match TRBD1. The V and J ends lost 5 bases and 6 bases, in that order; junction bases with no gene match: 8. This CDR3 is 15 amino acids long. Per germline, CDR1 LNHDA and CDR2 SQIVND (reference sequence). This chain's CDR3 is CASSLDRGAGQPQHF. The CDR3, as DNA: TGTGCCAGTAGTCTGGACAGGGGCGCAGGTCAGCCCCAGCATTTT. The full variable domain, in which reference TRBV19 and TRBJ1-5 provide the parts outside the CDR3, is DGGITQSPKYLFRKEGQNVTLSCEQNLNHDAMYWYRQDPGQGLRLIYYSQIVNDFQKGDIAEGYSVSREKKESFPLTVTSAQKNPTAFYLCASSLDRGAGQPQHFGDGTRLSIL.

The chain combines TRBV28 with TRBJ1-4, with 9 bases identical to TRBD1. Germline V gene lookup returns CDR1 MDHEN and CDR2 SYDVKM. With 4 bases clipped from V and 8 bases from J, the junction kept 8 bases outside the gene matches. This CDR3 comprises 15 residues. In DNA, the CDR3 is TGTGCCAGCAGTTCCCGGACAGGGGCAGGAGAAAAACTGTTTTTT. Its translation is CASSSRTGAGEKLFF.

The chain employs TRBV2 and TRBJ1-6; D is unresolved. V was shortened by 7 bases and J by 5 bases, with 15 bases between the two germline ends. The CDR3 is 15 residues long. Germline CDR1 reads SNHLY; CDR2 reads FYNNEI. The CDR3 DNA reads TGTGCCAGCAATCAGGATGGAATTAATAATTCACCCCTCCACTTT. Residues: CASNQDGINNSPLHF.

The chain has TRBV2 and TRBJ1-6; maybe TRBD1 (5 bases). CDR3 size: 14 residues. V gave up 6 bases and J gave up 6 bases, with 12 bases separating them. Germline CDR1 SNHLY, CDR2 FYNNEI. The CDR3 region is CASSVGTINSPLHF. CDR3 DNA sequence: TGTGCCAGCAGCGTAGGGACTATTAATTCACCCCTCCACTTT.

The genes are TRBV6-1 and TRBJ1-5; 8 nucleotides match TRBD1. The CDR3 loop spans 16 amino acids. Looked up from germline, CDR1 is MNHNS and CDR2 is SASEGT. V shed 2 bases and J 2 bases; nucleotides not matched to a gene: 5. CDR3 coding DNA: TGTGCCAGCAGTGAATCGACAGGGGTCGGCAATCAGCCCCAGCATTTT. Protein sequence: CASSESTGVGNQPQHF.

The chain employs TRBV19 and TRBJ2-5; perhaps TRBD1 as D (5 bases). The CDR3 is 15 residues long. The V end was cut by 6 bases, the J end by 5 bases, with 19 bases between. Germline assignment: CDR1 LNHDA and CDR2 SQIVND (reference sequence). The CDR3 loop reads CASSPVPGFGETQYF. The CDR3 coding sequence is TGTGCCAGTAGCCCTGTTCCAGGGTTCGGGGAGACCCAGTACTTC. Together with reference TRBV19 and TRBJ2-5, the CDR3 gives the full variable domain: DGGITQSPKYLFRKEGQNVTLSCEQNLNHDAMYWYRQDPGQGLRLIYYSQIVNDFQKGDIAEGYSVSREKKESFPLTVTSAQKNPTAFYLCASSPVPGFGETQYFGPGTRLLVL.

The genes are TRBV19 and TRBJ1-2; D call uncertain. V shed 3 bases and J shed 7 bases, with 18 bases lying between them. The germline V gene encodes CDR1 LNHDA and CDR2 SQIVND (reference sequence). The length of the CDR3 is 15 residues. This chain's CDR3 is CASSMTAGRSGGYTF. The CDR3 DNA follows: TGTGCCAGTAGTATGACCGCGGGTAGGTCCGGTGGCTACACCTTC. The full variable domain, its missing parts supplied by reference TRBV19 and TRBJ1-2, is DGGITQSPKYLFRKEGQNVTLSCEQNLNHDAMYWYRQDPGQGLRLIYYSQIVNDFQKGDIAEGYSVSREKKESFPLTVTSAQKNPTAFYLCASSMTAGRSGGYTFGSGTRLTVV.

The rearrangement links TRBV20-1 to TRBJ2-3; no clear D gene. The CDR3 spans 11 residues. Germline CDR1 DFQATT, CDR2 SNEGSKA (reference sequence). V was cut by 6 bases and J by 5 bases, with 9 bases left in between. CDR3 bases: TGCAGTGCACAAACGGGAGATACGCAGTATTTT. This sequence encodes CSAQTGDTQYF.

As concerns this clone: Other nucleotide sequences from this sample produce the same CDR3. The chain couples TRBV12-3 or TRBV12-4 to TRBJ1-1; D gene uncertain. The CDR3 spans 13 residues. The V gene lost 3 bases and the J gene lost 0 bases, with 5 bases spanning the gap. The CDR3 DNA sequence: TGTGCCAGCAGTTTTGGCCTGAACACTGAAGCTTTCTTT. Its protein product is CASSFGLNTEAFF.

This chain links TRBV11-2 with TRBJ1-3; 8 nucleotides line up with TRBD1. The CDR3 is 11 amino acids. CDR1 and CDR2 from the germline V gene are SGHAT and FQNNGV. V was pared by 4 bases and J by 16 bases, with 6 bases of the junction left unmatched. The CDR3: CASSSSRDRYF. The CDR3 DNA reads TGTGCCAGCAGCTCTTCCCGGGACAGGTATTTT.

The V gene is TRBV18, the J gene TRBJ1-3; perhaps TRBD1 as D (5 bases). The germline V gene encodes CDR1 KGHSH and CDR2 LQKENI. Deletions cut 5 bases from V and 0 bases from J, with 20 bases between. This CDR3 spans 18 amino acids. In DNA form, the CDR3 reads TGTGCCAGCTCAAAGAGCCCGGGACTGAGCATCTCTGGAAACACCATATATTTT. Its translation: CASSKSPGLSISGNTIYF.

This clone came up once. CDR3 sequence reads: CASSTTSGSLIGPRSYNEQFF. The CDR3 region has the DNA TGTGCCAGTAGTACAACTAGCGGGAGTCTCATCGGTCCTAGGTCCTACAATGAGCAGTTCTTC. This sequence joins TRBV19 and TRBJ2-1; the match to TRBD2 covers 11 bases. This CDR3 comprises 21 residues. From germline, CDR1 is LNHDA and CDR2 SQIVND (reference sequence). V lost 4 bases, J lost 1 base, and 18 bases stayed unmatched.

This chain connects TRBV27 to TRBJ1-2, with TRBD1 matching over 7 bases. The germline V gene has CDR1 MNHEY and CDR2 SMNVEV (reference sequence). After removal of 5 bases from V and 5 bases from J, the junction contained 5 bases not matched to a gene. The CDR3 runs to 13 residues. The CDR3 coding sequence is TGTGCCAGCAGTCCGACAGGGAGTTATGGCTACACCTTC. This translates into CASSPTGSYGYTF.